This T cell receptor (beta chain) was sequenced during a study of tumor-infiltrating lymphocytes in primary liver carcinoma. Turning to the study itself: All lesions had stage T1-T3 N0M0 and roughly 4 to 11 cm widths.

The CDR3 covers 18 residues. The V gene lost 11 bases and the J gene lost 4 bases, with 27 bases spanning the gap. The germline CDR1 and CDR2 sequences are ENHRY and SYGVKD. For blood RNA, unsorted whole blood served as the source, and germline DNA was extracted too. Total RNA amounting to 450 to 500 ng was the source from which TCR beta cDNA was made with a constant-region primer. Libraries covering TCR beta were generated through three nested multiplex PCR rounds (using a slightly modified ARM-PCR). The first two PCR rounds used TRBV1-TRBV30 forward primers with a C-beta reverse primer, roughly 10 cycles each. TCRdb reprocessed the multiplex PCR reads via MiXCR and lists one record per CDR3 protein. The sample records roughly 330,000 distinct CDR3 sequences, almost 65% being singletons.

The TCR originated in a middle-aged man with primary liver carcinoma and hepatitis B virus infection. This chain links TRBV10-3 with TRBJ1-6; D is unclear. Sample: peripheral blood. CDR3 nucleotide sequence: TGTGCCGTCTCGAGGGAGGGTCCCCTAGGCGGGTATAATTCACCCCTCCACTTT. Amino acid sequence: CAVSREGPLGGYNSPLHF.